The rows below give T cell receptor beta chains drawn from one sample of a study of shared clonotypes between healthy human individuals. Produced via immunoSEQ multiplex PCR; TCRdb's table is partial and in-frame only. Among about 2.2 million clones, about 93% were seen once, and the ten largest hold 1.7%. The sample comprised naive CD8+ T cells from PBMCs. Receptors were obtained from a young man in good health. Some clones in this sample may be carry-over from other donors' samples. The CDR3 runs from the conserved cysteine through the conserved F or W. A D gene is named only where the DNA matches it firmly. Expanded clones get a size class; other rows say once, few or many, or leave the size out.

D gene: TRBD2; V gene: TRBV27; clone size: NA; J gene: TRBJ2-2; CDR3 DNA: TGTGCCAGCAGCTACGAACTAGCGAAACACACCGGGGAGCTGTTTTTT; CDR3 protein: CASSYELAKHTGELFF
D gene: NA; V gene: TRBV6-1; clone size: NA; J gene: TRBJ1-4; CDR3 DNA: TGTGCCAGCAGTGGTCCGGTGGGCGCAACTAATGAAAAACTGTTTTTT; CDR3 protein: CASSGPVGATNEKLFF
D gene: TRBD1; V gene: TRBV2; clone size: NA; J gene: TRBJ2-7; CDR3 DNA: TGTGCCAGCAGGGTCGACAGGGGATTCTACGAGCAGTACTTC; CDR3 protein: CASRVDRGFYEQYF
D gene: NA; V gene: TRBV7-9; clone size: NA; J gene: TRBJ1-4; CDR3 DNA: TGTGCCAGCAGCTGGACAGAGTCTAATGAAAAACTGTTTTTT; CDR3 protein: CASSWTESNEKLFF
D gene: NA; V gene: TRBV5-1; clone size: NA; J gene: TRBJ1-5; CDR3 DNA: TGCGCCAGCAGCCAGGACGAGGGCAGCTGGCCCCAGCATTTT; CDR3 protein: CASSQDEGSWPQHF
D gene: NA; V gene: TRBV9; clone size: NA; J gene: TRBJ2-7; CDR3 DNA: TGTGCCAGCAGCCCGAAGGGAAGGGAATACGAGCAGTACTTC; CDR3 protein: CASSPKGREYEQYF
D gene: TRBD1; V gene: TRBV28; clone size: NA; J gene: TRBJ1-1; CDR3 DNA: TGTGCCGTAATCAGGGGGATAAGAGACACTGAAGCTTTCTTT; CDR3 protein: CAVIRGIRDTEAFF
D gene: NA; V gene: TRBV30; clone size: NA; J gene: TRBJ2-7; CDR3 DNA: TGTGCCTGGACGCACCAGACCTCCTACGAGCAGTACTTC; CDR3 protein: CAWTHQTSYEQYF
D gene: TRBD1; V gene: TRBV29-1; clone size: NA; J gene: TRBJ1-4; CDR3 DNA: TGCAGCGTTGAATACGGTACAGGGGGCAGGGATGAAAAACTGTTTTTT; CDR3 protein: CSVEYGTGGRDEKLFF
D gene: TRBD2; V gene: TRBV6-1; clone size: NA; J gene: TRBJ2-3; CDR3 DNA: TGTGCCAGCAGTGAATGGACTAGCGGGGACACAGATACGCAGTATTTT; CDR3 protein: CASSEWTSGDTDTQYF
D gene: TRBD2; V gene: TRBV29-1; clone size: NA; J gene: TRBJ2-2; CDR3 DNA: TGCAGCGTTGAAGATGTCGCAGCGGGAGTCGCCGGGGAGCTGTTTTTT; CDR3 protein: CSVEDVAAGVAGELFF
D gene: NA; V gene: TRBV28; clone size: NA; J gene: TRBJ1-1; CDR3 DNA: TGTGCCAGCAGTTTCGGGGGCACTGAAGCTTTCTTT; CDR3 protein: CASSFGGTEAFF
D gene: NA; V gene: TRBV27; clone size: NA; J gene: TRBJ2-6; CDR3 DNA: TGTGCCAGCAGTTTGGACGTGGGGGCCAACGTCCTGACTTTC; CDR3 protein: CASSLDVGANVLTF
D gene: TRBD2; V gene: TRBV5-1; clone size: NA; J gene: TRBJ2-1; CDR3 DNA: TGCGCCAGCAGCAGGGCTGGCCTAGCGGTCAACAATGAGCAGTTCTTC; CDR3 protein: CASSRAGLAVNNEQFF
D gene: NA; V gene: TRBV7-9; clone size: few; J gene: TRBJ1-1; CDR3 DNA: TGTGCCAGCAGCTTAGCGTGGGGGGAAGCTTTCTTT; CDR3 protein: CASSLAWGEAFF
D gene: NA; V gene: TRBV7-9; clone size: NA; J gene: TRBJ2-3; CDR3 DNA: TGTGCCAGCAGCTTAGCTGTGAGCACAGATACGCAGTATTTT; CDR3 protein: CASSLAVSTDTQYF
D gene: NA; V gene: TRBV18; clone size: NA; J gene: TRBJ2-1; CDR3 DNA: TGTGCCAGCTCACCGAAGAGGCCCGATGAGCAGTTCTTC; CDR3 protein: CASSPKRPDEQFF
D gene: NA; V gene: TRBV7-9; clone size: NA; J gene: TRBJ2-7; CDR3 DNA: TGTGCCAGCAGCTTCGAACCCGGGACCCCAGAAAAAAACCCCTACGAGCAGTACTTC; CDR3 protein: CASSFEPGTPEKNPYEQYF
D gene: NA; V gene: TRBV20-1; clone size: NA; J gene: TRBJ1-1; CDR3 DNA: TGCAGTGCTAGAGTGCGCAAAGAAGCTTTCTTT; CDR3 protein: CSARVRKEAFF
D gene: NA; V gene: TRBV19; clone size: NA; J gene: TRBJ1-5; CDR3 DNA: TGTGCCAGTAGTATAGTCCCAGGGGTAACGCAGCCCCAGCATTTT; CDR3 protein: CASSIVPGVTQPQHF
D gene: NA; V gene: TRBV28; clone size: NA; J gene: TRBJ1-1; CDR3 DNA: TGTGCCAGCAGTTTAGCCCCTGGGGAACTGAACACTGAAGCTTTCTTT; CDR3 protein: CASSLAPGELNTEAFF
D gene: NA; V gene: TRBV9; clone size: NA; J gene: TRBJ2-4; CDR3 DNA: TGTGCCAGCAGCCCGGAGAGGGGTCTAAAAAACATTCAGTACTTC; CDR3 protein: CASSPERGLKNIQYF
D gene: TRBD1; V gene: TRBV5-4; clone size: NA; J gene: TRBJ1-1; CDR3 DNA: TGTGCCAGCAGCTTCAGGGGGGGGAACACTGAAGCTTTCTTT; CDR3 protein: CASSFRGGNTEAFF
D gene: TRBD2; V gene: TRBV11-2; clone size: NA; J gene: TRBJ2-4; CDR3 DNA: TGTGCCAGCAGCACCGGACTAGCGGGGTTGTACAAAAACATTCAGTACTTC; CDR3 protein: CASSTGLAGLYKNIQYF
D gene: TRBD1; V gene: TRBV4-3; clone size: NA; J gene: TRBJ2-7; CDR3 DNA: TGCGCCAGCAGCCGTCATAAGGGGGCCTCCTACGAGCAGTACTTC; CDR3 protein: CASSRHKGASYEQYF
D gene: NA; V gene: TRBV6-5; clone size: NA; J gene: TRBJ2-3; CDR3 DNA: TGTGCCAGCACCCTCGGGATTCCCACAGATACGCAGTATTTT; CDR3 protein: CASTLGIPTDTQYF
D gene: NA; V gene: TRBV9; clone size: NA; J gene: TRBJ2-7; CDR3 DNA: TGTGCCAGCAGCCCCGGGGGATCCTACGAGCAGTACTTC; CDR3 protein: CASSPGGSYEQYF
D gene: TRBD2; V gene: TRBV10-2; clone size: NA; J gene: TRBJ2-2; CDR3 DNA: TGCGCCAGCACAAATGCGGGAGGAACCACCGGGGAGCTGTTTTTT; CDR3 protein: CASTNAGGTTGELFF
D gene: TRBD1; V gene: TRBV29-1; clone size: NA; J gene: TRBJ1-2; CDR3 DNA: TGCAGCGTCGTTCCAGGACAGGGGGTCGGGGGCTACACCTTC; CDR3 protein: CSVVPGQGVGGYTF
D gene: TRBD2; V gene: TRBV11-1; clone size: NA; J gene: TRBJ2-1; CDR3 DNA: TGTGCCAGCAGCTTAGAATTAGGACTAGCGGTCTACAATGAGCAGTTCTTC; CDR3 protein: CASSLELGLAVYNEQFF
D gene: TRBD1; V gene: TRBV27; clone size: once; J gene: TRBJ1-1; CDR3 DNA: TGTGCCAGCCGGGACAGGGTGGGCATGAACACTGAAGCTTTCTTT; CDR3 protein: CASRDRVGMNTEAFF
D gene: NA; V gene: TRBV6-5; clone size: NA; J gene: TRBJ2-1; CDR3 DNA: TGTGCCAGCAGTTCAACCTATGAGCAGTTCTTC; CDR3 protein: CASSSTYEQFF
D gene: NA; V gene: TRBV30; clone size: NA; J gene: TRBJ2-3; CDR3 DNA: TGTGCCTGGAGTCCAATCCTCCGTCAAGATACGCAGTATTTT; CDR3 protein: CAWSPILRQDTQYF
D gene: NA; V gene: TRBV29-1; clone size: NA; J gene: TRBJ1-3; CDR3 DNA: TGCAGCGTTGAAGGTCTCCGGGACGGTGGAAACACCATATATTTT; CDR3 protein: CSVEGLRDGGNTIYF
D gene: NA; V gene: TRBV4-1; clone size: NA; J gene: TRBJ1-5; CDR3 DNA: TGCGCCAGCAGCCAAGAGGTTAGGGGGCAGCCCCAGCATTTT; CDR3 protein: CASSQEVRGQPQHF
D gene: NA; V gene: TRBV6-6; clone size: NA; J gene: TRBJ2-1; CDR3 DNA: TGTGCCAGCCGTCCCCGGGGGCTCGCCTACAATGAGCAGTTCTTC; CDR3 protein: CASRPRGLAYNEQFF
D gene: TRBD2; V gene: TRBV9; clone size: NA; J gene: TRBJ2-7; CDR3 DNA: TGTGCCAGCAGCGAAACTAGCGGGAGTTTCGAGCAGTACTTC; CDR3 protein: CASSETSGSFEQYF
D gene: TRBD2; V gene: TRBV4-3; clone size: NA; J gene: TRBJ2-3; CDR3 DNA: TGCGCCAGCAGCCCCCCCGGCCAGCGGGGCTACACAGATACGCAGTATTTT; CDR3 protein: CASSPPGQRGYTDTQYF
D gene: TRBD2; V gene: TRBV9; clone size: NA; J gene: TRBJ2-7; CDR3 DNA: TGTGCCAGCAGCATTAGCGGGAGTGGATACGAGCAGTACTTC; CDR3 protein: CASSISGSGYEQYF
D gene: TRBD1; V gene: TRBV4-2; clone size: NA; J gene: TRBJ2-7; CDR3 DNA: TGTGCCAGCAGCCAACTCGGACAGGGAGCCTACGAGCAGTACTTC; CDR3 protein: CASSQLGQGAYEQYF
D gene: NA; V gene: TRBV7-6; clone size: NA; J gene: TRBJ2-3; CDR3 DNA: TGTGCCAGCAGCTTAATTTACGGTAGCACAGATACGCAGTATTTT; CDR3 protein: CASSLIYGSTDTQYF